The 22 T cell receptor beta chains given below trace back to one sample, sequenced in a study of cytomegalovirus exposure and HLA in healthy donors. The PCR contained 60 Vbeta and 13 Jbeta primers. Assay used: immunoSEQ multiplex PCR; TCRdb lists only in-frame clones, some missing. The table includes roughly 140,000 clones, around 85% detected once. What was sequenced was PBMCs. Receptor source: a female donor in good health and CMV-seronegative.

The genes are TRBV19 and TRBJ1-4; D not certain. V lost 5 bases and J 4 bases, leaving 14 bases between the germline ends. The CDR3 extends over 15 amino acids. Germline V gene sequence: CDR1 LNHDA, CDR2 SQIVND (reference sequence). This CDR3 is CASSPTGSLNEKLFF. The CDR3 region has the DNA TGTGCCAGTAGTCCAACCGGGAGTCTTAATGAAAAACTGTTTTTT.

The chain joins TRBV6-1 to TRBJ1-5; D may be TRBD1 (5 bases). The CDR3 length is 15 residues. The V gene lost 2 bases and the J gene lost 4 bases, with 12 bases spanning the gap. Germline V gene sequence: CDR1 MNHNS, CDR2 SASEGT. In nucleotides, the CDR3 is TGTGCCAGCAGTGAAATGGCAGGGCAGAATCAGCCCCAGCATTTT. Amino acids: CASSEMAGQNQPQHF.

This clone has a single count. The J gene is TRBJ2-7, the V gene TRBV4-1, with 7 bases that match TRBD2. The CDR3 has 14 residues. V shed 3 bases and J 5 bases; nucleotides not matched to a gene: 7. Germline CDR1 MGHRA, CDR2 YSYEKL. The CDR3 loop reads CASSHPNREDEQYF. The CDR3 nucleotides read TGCGCCAGCAGCCACCCCAACCGGGAGGACGAGCAGTACTTC.

The genes are TRBV6-5 and TRBJ2-1, with 7 bases matching TRBD2. Germline V gene lookup returns CDR1 MNHEY and CDR2 SVGAGI. The CDR3 runs 13 residues. Unmatched junction bases numbered 5, after V lost 6 bases and J lost 6 bases. CDR3: CASSLRGGNEQFF. DNA of the CDR3: TGTGCCAGCAGCCTTCGCGGGGGCAATGAGCAGTTCTTC.

The chain has TRBV28 and TRBJ2-5; D gene ambiguous. The CDR3 is 13 residues long. Germline lookup yields CDR1 MDHEN and CDR2 SYDVKM. Trimming stripped 1 base from V and 5 bases from J, with 8 bases between. The chain's CDR3 is CASSLSLEETQYF. The CDR3 bases are TGTGCCAGCAGTTTATCGTTAGAGGAGACCCAGTACTTC.

This clone was found once. The chain has TRBV5-5 and TRBJ1-5; 7 bases agree with TRBD1. The CDR3 is made up of 16 amino acids. J gave up 6 bases and V 0 bases, and 9 bases lay outside the gene matches. Germline V CDR1 and CDR2: SGHKS, YYEKEE (reference sequence). For the CDR3, the DNA is TGTGCCAGCAGCTTGGAAGGCAGGGGGGTAGGTCAGCCCCAGCATTTT. As protein: CASSLEGRGVGQPQHF.

Concerning this clone: Just one base apart from a much larger clone, this may be a read error. V gene TRBV9 combines with J gene TRBJ1-2; possibly TRBD1 for D (5 bases). The CDR3 contains 13 residues. Germline V gene sequence: CDR1 SGDLS, CDR2 YYNGEE. V lost 4 bases and J 1 base, leaving 8 bases between the germline ends. CDR3 coding DNA: TGTGCCAGCAGCCCCGACAGTAACTATGGCTACACCTTC. Its protein is CASSPDSNYGYTF.

This rearrangement joins TRBV10-2 to TRBJ1-2; possibly TRBD1 for D (5 bases). The CDR3 contains 14 residues. Trimming pared 7 bases from V and 3 bases from J, leaving 15 bases between. Germline-derived CDR1 and CDR2 are WSHSY and SAAADI. The chain's CDR3 is CASKDRYSYYGYTF. DNA of the CDR3: TGCGCCAGCAAAGACAGATATTCCTACTATGGCTACACCTTC.

The rearrangement uses TRBV11-2 and TRBJ2-2, with D perhaps matching TRBD1 (6 bases). The CDR3 has 15 residues. V was cut by 0 bases and J by 6 bases, with 11 bases left in between. Germline-derived CDR1 and CDR2 are SGHAT and FQNNGV. CDR3 residues: CASSLEGANAGELFF. The CDR3 DNA sequence: TGTGCCAGCAGCTTAGAGGGGGCGAATGCCGGGGAGCTGTTTTTT.

The chain employs TRBV19 and TRBJ1-1, with a possible D match to TRBD1 (5 bases). This CDR3 is built from 14 residues. Germline CDR1 is LNHDA and CDR2 is SQIVND (reference sequence). V lost 5 bases to trimming and J lost 3 bases, with 13 bases between them. The CDR3 nucleotides read TGTGCCAGTAGTGGTCGGGGGAGGGACACTGAAGCTTTCTTT. Translating it yields CASSGRGRDTEAFF.

The chain has TRBV9 and TRBJ2-7; 9 positions agree with TRBD1. The CDR3 contains 15 residues. J was trimmed by 4 bases and V by 4 bases; bases with no gene match: 9. Germline V gene data show CDR1 as SGDLS and CDR2 as YYNGEE. CDR3 protein: CASSSPGTGRYEQYF. The CDR3 nucleotides are TGTGCCAGCAGCAGTCCCGGGACAGGGAGGTACGAGCAGTACTTC.

The chain couples TRBV5-6 to TRBJ2-3; possible D gene TRBD1, 5 bases. Looked up from germline, CDR1 is SGHDT and CDR2 is YYEEEE. The CDR3 runs 12 residues. Trimming removed 1 base at V and 5 bases at J, with 5 bases between. The CDR3 nucleotides read TGTGCCAGCAGCTTGCAGGGAGATACGCAGTATTTT. Its protein product is CASSLQGDTQYF.

The rearrangement uses TRBV28 and TRBJ2-5; TRBD2 matches 13 bases. The CDR3 sequence is 14 residues long. The germline gives CDR1 MDHEN, CDR2 SYDVKM. The CDR3 region has the DNA TGTGGAATAGGGACTAGCGGGAACCAAGAGACCCAGTACTTC. This codes for CGIGTSGNQETQYF.

The chain joins TRBV5-1 to TRBJ2-4; 8 bases match TRBD1. V was clipped by 4 bases and J by 8 bases; unmatched bases: 5. The germline V gene encodes CDR1 SGHRS and CDR2 YFSETQ. There are 13 residues in the CDR3. Here the CDR3 DNA reads TGCGCCAGCAGCGCATCGGGACAGGACATTCAGTACTTC. This codes for CASSASGQDIQYF. The full variable domain, with the rest looked up from reference TRBV5-1 and TRBJ2-4, is KAGVTQTPRYLIKTRGQQVTLSCSPISGHRSVSWYQQTPGQGLQFLFEYFSETQRNKGNFPGRFSGRQFSNSRSEMNVSTLELGDSALYLCASSASGQDIQYFGAGTRLSVL.

This chain links TRBV6-1 with TRBJ1-1; D remains ambiguous. The CDR3 has 13 amino acids. Per germline, CDR1 MNHNS and CDR2 SASEGT. V was pared by 7 bases and J by 3 bases, with 12 bases between. In DNA, the CDR3 is TGTGCCAGCACCGAGTTTTCGGACACTGAAGCTTTCTTT. It specifies CASTEFSDTEAFF.

V usage is TRBV30 and J usage is TRBJ1-1; D gene unclear. CDR1 is GTSNPN, CDR2 SVGIG, per germline (reference sequence). This CDR3 has 12 residues. Trimming pared 4 bases from V and 11 bases from J, leaving 17 bases between. In nucleotides, the CDR3 is TGTGCCTGGACCTTCGCGGCCGCGGAGGCTTTCTTT. As protein: CAWTFAAAEAFF.

This chain connects TRBV29-1 to TRBJ2-3; D perhaps matches TRBD2 (5 bases). This CDR3 is 15 amino acids long. The germline V and J ends were trimmed by 5 bases and 0 bases, with 15 bases remaining between them. The germline gives CDR1 SQVTM, CDR2 ANQGSEA. The CDR3 reads CSVRGAVVSTDTQYF. The CDR3 coding sequence is TGCAGCGTTCGGGGAGCAGTCGTCAGCACAGATACGCAGTATTTT.

Notes on this clone: The junction and the germline gene differ at one end; a read error may be behind it. The chain combines TRBV5-1 with TRBJ1-1; unclear D gene. CDR1 is SGHRS, CDR2 YFSETQ, per germline. The CDR3 has 15 residues. CDR3 DNA sequence: TGCGCCAGCAGATTGGAGGGTCGGGGTGAGTCTGAAGCTTTCTTT. Translating gives CASRLEGRGESEAFF.

V usage is TRBV5-1 and J usage is TRBJ1-4, with 10 bases matching TRBD1. V lost 6 bases, J lost 4 bases, and 9 bases stayed unmatched. CDR1 SGHRS and CDR2 YFSETQ come from the germline V gene. This CDR3 spans 16 amino acids. The CDR3 DNA is TGCGCCAGCACCTCTGGGACAGGGGCCGGTAATGAAAAACTGTTTTTT. Translation: CASTSGTGAGNEKLFF.

This chain links TRBV7-9 with TRBJ2-7, with 12 nucleotides matching TRBD1. The CDR3 extends over 15 amino acids. V shed 4 bases and J 6 bases; nucleotides not matched to a gene: 7. Germline V lookup: CDR1 SEHNR, CDR2 FQNEAQ (reference sequence). CDR3 DNA sequence: TGTGCCAGCAGCTCCCCGGGACAGGGGGCGGGCGAGCAGTACTTC. Translation: CASSSPGQGAGEQYF. Full variable domain (outside the CDR3, taken from reference TRBV7-9 and TRBJ2-7): DTGVSQNPRHKITKRGQNVTFRCDPISEHNRLYWYRQTLGQGPEFLTYFQNEAQLEKSRLLSDRFSAERPKGSFSTLEIQRTEQGDSAMYLCASSSPGQGAGEQYFGPGTRLTVT.

Points on this clone: The same CDR3 arises from other DNA sequences in this sample as well. This chain links TRBV19 with TRBJ1-5; TRBD1 might be the D (5 bases). Looked up from germline, CDR1 is LNHDA and CDR2 is SQIVND (reference sequence). The CDR3 spans 14 residues. Trimming shortened V by 3 bases and J by 3 bases, and 9 bases separated the two germline ends. CDR3 DNA: TGTGCCAGTAGTATTGGAGGGGACAATCAGCCCCAGCATTTT. This sequence encodes CASSIGGDNQPQHF.

This sequence joins TRBV6-5 and TRBJ1-2; D possibly corresponds to TRBD1 (5 bases). V dropped 5 bases and J dropped 7 bases, with 17 bases sitting between them. The germline gives CDR1 MNHEY, CDR2 SVGAGI. The CDR3 is 14 residues long. The CDR3 bases are TGTGCCAGCAGTCCCTACTCAGGGAGGGCTGGCTACACCTTC. This gives the protein CASSPYSGRAGYTF.